The 18 T cell receptor beta chains below were found in one sample sequenced in a study of T cells in Graves' hyperthyroidism and ophthalmopathy. Amplification of TCR beta CDR3 regions used RNA as the template. During a first-round RT-PCR of the TCR CDR3, the HTBI primer set was used. MiXCR was run by TCRdb on the multiplex PCR reads, yielding one entry per CDR3 protein. The table includes some 740,000 distinct CDR3 sequences, around 15% detected once. The specimen was blood. The receptors were sampled from a woman under 30 with Graves' hyperthyroidism.

The J gene is TRBJ1-2, the V gene TRBV6-1; possibly TRBD1 for D (5 bases). Germline CDR1 and CDR2: MNHNS and SASEGT. The V and J ends lost 4 bases and 5 bases respectively, with 14 bases between them. This CDR3 is built from 14 residues. CDR3 amino acids: CASSGPQASYGYTF. The CDR3 nucleotides are TGTGCCAGCAGTGGCCCACAGGCGTCTTATGGCTACACCTTC.

In its sample, this clonotype was seen many times. V and J are TRBV4-3 and TRBJ2-5; 10 bases are shared with TRBD2. This CDR3 has 16 amino acids. The germline gives CDR1 LGHNA, CDR2 YSLEER. Germline trimming cut 4 bases from V and 4 bases from J; bases unmatched to any gene: 9. The DNA of the CDR3 is TGCGCCAGCAGCCGCCGAGCGGGAGGGCCGTTAGAGACCCAGTACTTC. Residues: CASSRRAGGPLETQYF.

V usage is TRBV29-1 and J usage is TRBJ2-2; the match to TRBD2 covers 9 bases. This CDR3 has 15 residues. CDR1 and CDR2 (germline): SQVTM, ANQGSEA. After removal of 6 bases from V and 0 bases from J, the junction contained 5 bases not matched to a gene. CDR3 nucleotides: TGCAGCGTCCGACTAGCGGACGCGAACACCGGGGAGCTGTTTTTT. Translation: CSVRLADANTGELFF.

This clonotype was seen at least ten times. The chain couples TRBV5-5 to TRBJ1-1; D is unresolved. The germline gives CDR1 SGHKS, CDR2 YYEKEE (reference sequence). V was shortened by 4 bases and J by 1 base, with 8 bases between the two germline ends. This CDR3 comprises 13 residues. The CDR3 DNA reads TGTGCCAGCAGCCGGGCTCGGAACACTGAAGCTTTCTTT. Its protein product is CASSRARNTEAFF.

This clonotype was seen many times. The chain has TRBV28 and TRBJ1-1; TRBD1 agrees at 9 bases. The length of the CDR3 is 15 residues. V lost 1 base to trimming and J lost 5 bases; unmatched junction nucleotides: 5. The germline gives CDR1 MDHEN, CDR2 SYDVKM. The CDR3 loop reads CASSLYRGQGTEAFF. The CDR3 DNA sequence: TGTGCCAGCAGTTTATATAGGGGACAGGGAACTGAAGCTTTCTTT.

This clonotype was observed a few times. The chain links TRBV20-1 to TRBJ2-7; 8 bases align to TRBD2. CDR1 is DFQATT and CDR2 is SNEGSKA in the germline V gene (reference sequence). CDR3 length: 15 residues. Trimming at V came to 0 bases and at J to 0 bases, leaving 4 bases not matched to a gene. DNA of the CDR3: TGCAGTGCTAGAGATGGAGGACTAGCCTCCTACGAGCAGTACTTC. Translating gives CSARDGGLASYEQYF.

The chain employs TRBV14 and TRBJ1-2; D may be TRBD1 (5 bases). This CDR3 comprises 13 residues. The germline CDR1 and CDR2 sequences are SGHDN and FVKESK. Trimming shortened V by 3 bases and J by 6 bases, and 11 bases separated the two germline ends. This CDR3 is CASSQTDSHGYTF. CDR3 coding DNA: TGTGCCAGCAGCCAGACAGACTCCCATGGCTACACCTTC.

Many counts were recorded for this clonotype. A junction end diverges from the germline sequence, so it may reflect a read error. CDR3 sequence reads: CASSLGTGYNEQFF. The DNA for the CDR3 is TGTGCTAGCAGCTTAGGCACGGGATACAATGAGCAGTTCTTC. The chain uses TRBV12-3 or TRBV12-4 and TRBJ2-1; D may be TRBD2 (5 bases). The CDR3 has 14 residues.

This sequence joins TRBV6-1 and TRBJ1-5; a weak D match, TRBD1 (5 bases). The CDR3 spans 15 residues. Trimming took off 6 bases at V and 0 bases at J, with 12 bases between the two ends. Germline V gene sequence: CDR1 MNHNS, CDR2 SASEGT. DNA of the CDR3: TGTGCCAGCAGGGACAACAGCCATAGCAATCAGCCCCAGCATTTT. It yields the protein CASRDNSHSNQPQHF.

In its sample, this clonotype was seen many times. The V and J genes are TRBV6-1 and TRBJ2-1; 9 bases align to TRBD2. The CDR3 is 17 residues long. Per the germline V gene, CDR1 is MNHNS and CDR2 is SASEGT. The ends lost 6 bases at V and 0 bases at J; junction bases unmatched: 9. CDR3 region: CASRPVSGGFSYNEQFF. CDR3 nucleotides: TGTGCCAGCAGACCGGTTAGCGGGGGCTTCTCCTACAATGAGCAGTTCTTC.

The V and J genes are TRBV6-1 and TRBJ1-5; 8 bases agree with TRBD1. V gave up 7 bases and J gave up 8 bases; unmatched junction bases: 22. Per the germline V gene, CDR1 is MNHNS and CDR2 is SASEGT. CDR3 size: 18 residues. CDR3 loop: CASNKFPADRALSKPQHF. In DNA, the CDR3 is TGTGCCAGCAATAAATTCCCGGCGGACAGGGCTCTGTCCAAGCCCCAGCATTTT.

A few counts support this clonotype. This rearrangement joins TRBV29-1 to TRBJ2-2; no reliable D call. This CDR3 is 13 amino acids long. With 4 bases removed from V and 4 bases from J, the gap between germline ends came to 10 bases. Germline CDR1 SQVTM, CDR2 ANQGSEA. CDR3 coding DNA: TGCAGCGTTGGAGAATTGATCACCGGGGAGCTGTTTTTT. This encodes CSVGELITGELFF.

This clonotype was detected many times. An end of the junction does not agree with germline; a read error may underlie this. The chain recombines TRBV28 with TRBJ1-2, with 7 bases that match TRBD1. From germline, CDR1 is MDHEN and CDR2 SYDVKM. This CDR3 is 13 amino acids long. DNA for the CDR3: TGTGCCAGCAGTTTCACAGGGGACTATAGCTACACCTTC. Its protein is CASSFTGDYSYTF.

Ten or more counts support this clonotype. The rearrangement links TRBV7-2 to TRBJ2-3; tentative D call: TRBD2 (5 bases). CDR3 length equals 13 residues. From germline, CDR1 is SGHTA and CDR2 FQGNSA. V lost 8 bases, J lost 5 bases, and 14 bases lay in between. This chain's CDR3 is CASGSSLGDTQYF. The DNA of the CDR3 is TGTGCCAGCGGTTCTAGCTTGGGAGATACGCAGTATTTT.

In this sample, this clonotype turned up a few times. The chain carries TRBV7-9 and TRBJ2-2; D is unclear. The V end was cut by 5 bases, the J end by 5 bases, with 9 bases between. The CDR3 runs to 13 residues. CDR1 is SEHNR and CDR2 is FQNEAQ in the germline V gene (reference sequence). CDR3 DNA: TGTGCCAGCAGCCAAACACAAACCGGGGAGCTGTTTTTT. Amino acids: CASSQTQTGELFF.

This clonotype was detected only a few times. The genes are TRBV6-2 or TRBV6-3 and TRBJ2-3; a weak D match, TRBD1 (5 bases). CDR1 and CDR2 (germline): MNHEY, SVGEGT. The V and J ends lost 11 bases and 10 bases respectively, with 19 bases between them. This CDR3 is built from 12 residues. The CDR3 DNA is TGTGCCGCAGCCCGGACAAGTAGGTCGCAGTATTTT. This sequence encodes CAAARTSRSQYF.

The sample holds a few counts of this clonotype. The chain has TRBV20-1 and TRBJ2-1; a possible D gene is TRBD2 (6 bases). This CDR3 contains 17 residues. Deletions cut 0 bases from V and 2 bases from J, with 17 bases between. Germline values: CDR1 DFQATT, CDR2 SNEGSKA (reference sequence). The CDR3 loop reads CSARDSRGSGAYNEQFF. The DNA of the CDR3 is TGCAGTGCTAGAGACTCACGGGGTAGCGGAGCCTACAATGAGCAGTTCTTC.

At least ten counts were recorded for this clonotype. The chain joins TRBV28 to TRBJ1-5, with a weak D call TRBD1 (6 bases). Trimming took off 1 base at V and 6 bases at J, with 13 bases between the two ends. The germline gives CDR1 MDHEN, CDR2 SYDVKM. CDR3 length: 15 amino acids. CDR3 nucleotide sequence: TGTGCCAGCAGTTTATTATCGGGGGGGCTTCAGCCCCAGCATTTT. It yields the protein CASSLLSGGLQPQHF.